This TCR beta chain was identified during a study of T-cell memory formation after mild COVID-19. Points from the study as a whole: That cross-reactive memory joined was suggested by some responding clones appearing in pre-infection memory. CD4/CD8 balance characterized clones contracting day 15 to 85, and CD4+ skew characterized later expanders.

Trimming cost V 4 bases and J 0 bases, with 13 bases left between them. The germline V gene encodes CDR1 MGHRA and CDR2 YSYEKL. The CDR3 consists of 15 residues. This clonotype was seen a few times. What it recognizes is unknown. TCRdb re-called the 5' RACE reads through MiXCR, storing one row per CDR3 protein. Here the sample spans 110,000 to 150,000 distinct CDR3 sequences, roughly a quarter being singletons. The chain is built from TRBV4-1 and TRBJ2-7; D is possibly TRBD2 (5 bases). This receptor was obtained from an adult woman who had mild COVID-19 (a few samples of this study predate the infection). Cell type and time point are not known. Sequenced sample: PBMCs or a T cell subset sorted from them (not recorded which). The CDR3 loop is CASSLEPGSSYEQYF. The CDR3 DNA sequence: TGCGCCAGCAGCCTCGAGCCGGGGAGCTCCTACGAGCAGTACTTC.